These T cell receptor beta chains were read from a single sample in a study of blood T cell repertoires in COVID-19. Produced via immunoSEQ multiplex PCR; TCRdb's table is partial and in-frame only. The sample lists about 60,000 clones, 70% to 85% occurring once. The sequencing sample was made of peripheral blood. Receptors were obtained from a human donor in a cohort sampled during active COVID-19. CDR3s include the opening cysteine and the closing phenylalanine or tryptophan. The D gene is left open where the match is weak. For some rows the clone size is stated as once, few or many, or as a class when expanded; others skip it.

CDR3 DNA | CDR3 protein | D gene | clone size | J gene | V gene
TGTGCCAGCTCACCTATGACAGGGGGTAATTCACCCCTCCACTTT | CASSPMTGGNSPLHF | TRBD1 | NA | TRBJ1-6 | TRBV18
TGTGCCAGCGGCCCTATCAGACACAACTATGGCTACACCTTC | CASGPIRHNYGYTF | NA | many | TRBJ1-2 | TRBV2
TGTGCCAGCAGCTTAAAGGGGCTAGGCACTGAAGCTTTCTTT | CASSLKGLGTEAFF | NA | many | TRBJ1-1 | TRBV7-6
TGTGCCAGCAGCCCTGGACTTAACTACAATGAGCAGTTCTTC | CASSPGLNYNEQFF | NA | NA | TRBJ2-1 | TRBV3-1/TRBV3-2
TGTGCCAGCAGCGTAGCCCCCGGGGACACTGAAGCTTTCTTT | CASSVAPGDTEAFF | NA | few | TRBJ1-1 | TRBV9
TGTGCCAGCAGCCAACATGACGGGACTGAAGCTTTCTTT | CASSQHDGTEAFF | NA | NA | TRBJ1-1 | TRBV12-3/TRBV12-4
TGTGCCAGCAGCTCAGGGGGCGCAGTTTACCCCGGGGAGCTGTTTTTT | CASSSGGAVYPGELFF | TRBD1 | NA | TRBJ2-2 | TRBV2
TGTGGAGGGTCGGGACCAGGGGACACCATATATTTT | CGGSGPGDTIYF | NA | NA | TRBJ1-3 | TRBV30
TGTGCCAGCTCACCCAACATGCCGGGGAGCTCCTACGAGCAGTACTTC | CASSPNMPGSSYEQYF | NA | NA | TRBJ2-7 | TRBV18
TGTGCCAGCAGCCCAGGTTTGGGCTACGAGCAGTACTTC | CASSPGLGYEQYF | NA | NA | TRBJ2-7 | TRBV7-3
TGTGCCAGCAGCTTAAAGGCGGCGTGGAATTCACCCCTCCACTTT | CASSLKAAWNSPLHF | NA | NA | TRBJ1-6 | TRBV7-6
TGTGCCTGGAGTGTACTTCAATCCGGGTCACCCCTCCACTTT | CAWSVLQSGSPLHF | NA | NA | TRBJ1-6 | TRBV30
TGTGCCAGCAGTAGGCGACAGGGGGCGCCGGGGACTGAAGCTTTCTTT | CASSRRQGAPGTEAFF | TRBD1 | NA | TRBJ1-1 | TRBV27
TGTGCCAGCAGCTTGGCGGCCAGGGGAGAAGGCTACACCTTC | CASSLAARGEGYTF | NA | once | TRBJ1-2 | TRBV7-9
TGTGCCAGTAGTATAGATTCTCTTGATGGCTACACCTTC | CASSIDSLDGYTF | NA | NA | TRBJ1-2 | TRBV19
TGTGCCAGCTCACCTTCCTTGGGACTGGGTCTAAATGAGCAGTTCTTC | CASSPSLGLGLNEQFF | NA | NA | TRBJ2-1 | TRBV7-9